The clone carrying this TCR beta chain was found once. Losses at the gene ends were 4 bases for V and 8 bases for J; bases not matched to a gene: 8. Per the germline V gene, CDR1 is MNHNY and CDR2 is SVGAGI (reference sequence). This CDR3 is 14 amino acids long. The data were taken from a study of OX40 agonist ivuxolimab in advanced cancers. Study as a whole: Under the entry rules, prior anti-PD-1, anti-PD-L1 or anti-CTLA-4 therapy was allowed, and about 38% had some. Partial responses were achieved by three patients: one hepatocellular carcinoma, two cutaneous melanoma.

Using immunoSEQ multiplex PCR, the repertoire was profiled, and TCRdb retains in-frame clones only, with some absent. There are more than 55,000 clones in the sample; around 83% occur only once, and about 3.8% lies in the top ten. The chain recombines TRBV6-6 with TRBJ1-3; 7 bases agree with TRBD1. Sequenced here: CD4+ or CD8+ T cells sorted from blood, sampled in a trial of the OX40 agonist ivuxolimab. The origin of this receptor is an adult with an advanced solid tumor such as melanoma, head and neck, liver or kidney cancer. The DNA of the CDR3 is TGTGCCAGCAGTTCCCGGACCCAGGGGGACACCATATATTTT. Translated: CASSSRTQGDTIYF.